A selection of T cell receptor beta chains follows, all from one sample in a study of blood T cell repertoires in COVID-19. The data were produced by immunoSEQ multiplex PCR, yet TCRdb's version contains in-frame clones alone and is incomplete. Among 85,000 to 130,000 clones, around 87% were seen once, and the ten largest hold about 15%. Material for sequencing was peripheral blood. The receptors were gathered from a man aged 45-65 years with acute or convalescent COVID-19. Both conserved end residues are part of each CDR3. The D gene is left open where the match is weak. The size of a clone is reported for some rows only, either as once, few or many, or as a class for expanded clones.

>NA|NA|TRBV6-6|TRBJ2-7
TGTGCCAGCAGCAACAGACTAGGAATATACGAGCAGTACTTC
CASSNRLGIYEQYF
>NA|NA|TRBV3-1/TRBV3-2|TRBJ2-3
TGTGCCAGCAGCCCCGGGAGCACAGATACGCAGTATTTT
CASSPGSTDTQYF
>once|TRBD1|TRBV24-1|TRBJ1-6
TGTGCCACCAGTCGGACAGGCTCCTCACCCCTCCACTTT
CATSRTGSSPLHF
>once|NA|TRBV3-1/TRBV3-2|TRBJ2-5
TGTGCCAGCAGCCCTGCGGGACTCAGAGAGACCCAGTACTTC
CASSPAGLRETQYF
>NA|NA|TRBV3-1/TRBV3-2|TRBJ2-3
TGTGCCAGCAGCCAAGATCGATTAGCAGGCACAGATACGCAGTATTTT
CASSQDRLAGTDTQYF
>NA|NA|TRBV18|TRBJ2-1
TGTGCCAGCTCACCCCTCCCGAGCGGCGCCTACAATGAGCAGTTCTTC
CASSPLPSGAYNEQFF
>NA|TRBD1|TRBV20-1|TRBJ2-4
TGCAGTGCTAGGTGGGGGGACAGGGGATACTTC
CSARWGDRGYF
>NA|TRBD2|TRBV7-4|TRBJ2-5
TGTGCCACCTTACGTTGCACGCGGGGGGCCCAGTACTTC
CATLRCTRGAQYF
>once|NA|TRBV5-8|TRBJ1-1
TGTGCCAGCAGCCGGACTAAAAACACTGAAGCTTTCTTT
CASSRTKNTEAFF
>NA|NA|TRBV20-1|TRBJ2-3
TGCAGTGCTAGTAGACAGGCGGGGGGCACAGATACGCAGTATTTT
CSASRQAGGTDTQYF
>NA|NA|TRBV25-1|TRBJ2-7
TGTGCCAGCAGTGAAGGGCGGGGCTCTCCCGGGGCACACGAGCAGTACTTC
CASSEGRGSPGAHEQYF
>NA|TRBD1|TRBV18|TRBJ2-7
TGTGCCAGCTCGGCGACAGGGGCCGATAGCGAGCAGTACTTC
CASSATGADSEQYF
>few|TRBD1|TRBV9|TRBJ1-1
TGTGCCAGCAGCGCGGGACAGTTGAACACTGAAGCTTTCTTT
CASSAGQLNTEAFF
>NA|TRBD1|TRBV5-4|TRBJ1-3
TGTGCCAGCAGCGGTCCGGGGACAGGGGCCGGGAACACCATATATTTT
CASSGPGTGAGNTIYF
>NA|NA|TRBV11-2|TRBJ2-7
TGTGCCAGCAGGGGACTGGGCTACGAGCAGTACTTC
CASRGLGYEQYF
>NA|TRBD1|TRBV7-9|TRBJ2-5
TGTGCCAGCAGCTTAGGGGACAGACTGAAAGAGACCCAGTACTTC
CASSLGDRLKETQYF
>NA|TRBD1|TRBV27|TRBJ1-2
TGTGCCAGCAGTTCCGGGGACAGGGTCGGCTATGGCTACACCTTC
CASSSGDRVGYGYTF
>NA|NA|TRBV7-8|TRBJ2-7
TGTGCCAGCAACGTGGACGGACAGCTATCCTACGAGCAGTACTTC
CASNVDGQLSYEQYF
>NA|NA|TRBV19|TRBJ1-5
TGTGCCAGTAGTATCTTCGGTCAGGTTAGCAATCAGCCCCAGCATTTT
CASSIFGQVSNQPQHF
>NA|NA|TRBV18|TRBJ1-3
TGTGCCAGCTCACCTCGGTCGGTTCCAGGCTCCGGAAACACCATATATTTT
CASSPRSVPGSGNTIYF
>NA|TRBD2|TRBV19|TRBJ2-1
TGTGCCAGTAGGGCTGGGCTAGCGGGTTACAATGAGCAGTTCTTC
CASRAGLAGYNEQFF
>NA|TRBD2|TRBV24-1|TRBJ2-1
TGTGCCACCAGCTCCGGGACTAGCATATCGGGTGAGCAGTTCTTC
CATSSGTSISGEQFF
>NA|NA|TRBV15|TRBJ2-7
TGTGCCACCAGCAGAGATAGGACAGCACAGGCCCCGTACTTC
CATSRDRTAQAPYF
>NA|TRBD1|TRBV27|TRBJ2-2
TGTGCCAGCCTCCCCTCACAGGGGAACGCGAACACCGGGGAGCTGTTTTTT
CASLPSQGNANTGELFF
>NA|TRBD2|TRBV6-1|TRBJ2-1
TGTGCCAGCAGTGGGCCTCGGACTAGCGGCACCAATGAGCAGTTCTTC
CASSGPRTSGTNEQFF